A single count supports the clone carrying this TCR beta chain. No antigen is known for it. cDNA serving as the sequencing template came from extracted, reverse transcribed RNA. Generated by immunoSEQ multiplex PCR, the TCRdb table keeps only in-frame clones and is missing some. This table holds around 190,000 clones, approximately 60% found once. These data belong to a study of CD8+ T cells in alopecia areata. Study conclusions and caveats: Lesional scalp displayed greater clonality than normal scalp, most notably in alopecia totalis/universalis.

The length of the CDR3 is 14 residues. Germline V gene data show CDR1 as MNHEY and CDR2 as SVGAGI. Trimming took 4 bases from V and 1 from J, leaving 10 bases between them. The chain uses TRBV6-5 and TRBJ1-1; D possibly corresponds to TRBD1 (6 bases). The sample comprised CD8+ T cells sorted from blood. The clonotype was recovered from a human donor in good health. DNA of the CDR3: TGTGCCAGCAGTTCGGGACATACGAACACTGAAGCTTTCTTT. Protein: CASSSGHTNTEAFF.